This TCR beta chain was obtained from a study of T cell responses to AZD1222 COVID-19 vaccine. About the research overall: Second-dose groups at about 4 or about 12 weeks were pooled.

Comments on this clone: Its antigen is undetermined.

Overall study findings and caveats: Nearly half of the spike-specific TCRs reportedly recognize variant regions that carry no mutations.

CDR1 is LNHDA, CDR2 SQIVND, per germline (reference sequence). V dropped 2 bases and J dropped 1 base, with 15 bases sitting between them. The CDR3 length is 16 residues. TCRdb's table, derived via immunoSEQ multiplex PCR, lists solely in-frame clones and lacks some. The sample contains 100,000 or so clones, 85% to 90% of which appear only once. The chain has TRBV19 and TRBJ2-7; weak D call: TRBD1 (6 bases). The origin of this receptor is an adult in good health. Here the sequenced sample was peripheral blood, taken on day 0 of AZD1222 vaccination. CDR3 sequence: CASSISFTGLSYEQYF. CDR3 bases: TGTGCCAGTAGTATATCATTCACAGGGTTATCCTACGAGCAGTACTTC. Together with reference TRBV19 and TRBJ2-7, the CDR3 gives the full variable domain: DGGITQSPKYLFRKEGQNVTLSCEQNLNHDAMYWYRQDPGQGLRLIYYSQIVNDFQKGDIAEGYSVSREKKESFPLTVTSAQKNPTAFYLCASSISFTGLSYEQYFGPGTRLTVT.